Presented here are 19 T cell receptor beta chains from one specimen sequenced in a study of T cell repertoires in cytomegalovirus infection. No antigens are known for them. TCRdb reprocessed the reads with MiXCR, giving one entry per CDR3 protein. The sample records roughly 110,000 distinct CDR3 sequences, about a tenth being singletons. Sequencing was performed on PBMCs, sequenced either directly or after in vitro stimulation (not recorded which). These receptors were obtained from a human donor in good health (CMV status not recorded). Some clones in this sample may be carry-over from other donors' samples.

V and J are TRBV2 and TRBJ2-7, with 11 bases identical to TRBD2. Germline CDR1 reads SNHLY; CDR2 reads FYNNEI. After removal of 6 bases from V and 5 bases from J, the junction contained 12 bases not matched to a gene. The CDR3 totals 16 residues. The CDR3: CASSHSLAGGVDEQYV. In DNA, the CDR3 is TGTGCCAGCAGCCACTCCCTAGCGGGAGGAGTCGACGAGCAGTACGTC.

This clonotype was detected ten times or more. One end of the junction varies from germline; a read error may be responsible. This chain links TRBV7-8 with TRBJ1-5; TRBD1 is a possible D gene (6 bases). Germline CDR1 reads SGHVS; CDR2 reads FQNEAQ. CDR3 size: 15 residues. The CDR3 here is CASSLDAGDARKVYF. The CDR3 nucleotides are TGTGCCAGCAGCTTAGATGCAGGGGACGCCCGGAAGGTGTATTTT.

The chain links TRBV7-6 to TRBJ2-2; 7 bases line up with TRBD1. Germline V lookup: CDR1 SGHVS, CDR2 FNYEAQ. The CDR3 sequence is 14 residues long. V shed 10 bases, J shed 1 base, and the junction held 6 bases outside the gene matches. The CDR3 region is CANTGAGNTGELFF. The DNA of the CDR3 is TGTGCCAACACAGGGGCCGGGAACACCGGGGAGCTGTTTTTT.

The chain combines TRBV20-1 with TRBJ2-4, with D perhaps matching TRBD1 or TRBD2 (5 bases each). Germline V lookup: CDR1 DFQATT, CDR2 SNEGSKA (reference sequence). This CDR3 spans 17 amino acids. V was clipped by 0 bases and J by 2 bases, with 17 bases between them. CDR3 DNA: TGCAGTGCTAGAGATAGGAACCCCCGGGACCCCAAAAACATTCAGTACTTC. It is translated as CSARDRNPRDPKNIQYF.

This chain joins TRBV14 and TRBJ1-2; D ambiguous. Germline V gene lookup returns CDR1 SGHDN and CDR2 FVKESK. The CDR3 is 15 residues long. V shed 4 bases and J shed 7 bases, with 19 bases lying between them. The CDR3 DNA follows: TGTGCCAGCAGCCCCTCTCGAGGTCTTCACGGTGGCTACACCTTC. Its protein product is CASSPSRGLHGGYTF.

In its sample, this clonotype was seen many times. The chain employs TRBV7-2 and TRBJ2-4; D not certain. Germline V gives CDR1 SGHTA, CDR2 FQGNSA. V was pared by 5 bases and J by 0 bases, with 8 bases between. The CDR3 totals 14 residues. Written as DNA, the CDR3 is TGTGCCAGCAGCGGTAGCCTAGCCAAAAACATTCAGTACTTC. It yields the protein CASSGSLAKNIQYF.

In this sample, this clonotype turned up a few times. This chain uses TRBV19 with TRBJ1-5; the D gene is possibly TRBD1 (5 bases). V dropped 3 bases and J dropped 1 base, with 16 bases sitting between them. The CDR3 is 17 amino acids. CDR1 is LNHDA and CDR2 is SQIVND in the germline V gene (reference sequence). The CDR3: CASSITGGGVSNQPQHF. In DNA, the CDR3 is TGTGCCAGTAGTATCACAGGAGGAGGTGTCAGCAATCAGCCCCAGCATTTT.

The rearrangement joins TRBV6-1 to TRBJ2-4, with D possibly matching TRBD2 (6 bases). Germline CDR1 MNHNS, CDR2 SASEGT. The CDR3 extends over 13 amino acids. Trimming took 11 bases from V and 1 from J, leaving 12 bases between them. CDR3 protein: CAGPGDAKNIQYF. For the CDR3, the DNA is TGTGCCGGCCCGGGGGACGCCAAAAACATTCAGTACTTC.

The chain carries TRBV6-5 and TRBJ1-1; D may be TRBD1 (5 bases). Trimming removed 2 bases at V and 0 bases at J, with 10 bases between. Germline V CDR1 and CDR2: MNHEY, SVGAGI. The length of the CDR3 is 15 residues. The CDR3, as DNA: TGTGCCAGCAGTTACCAGACAGAAATGAACACTGAAGCTTTCTTT. Translating it yields CASSYQTEMNTEAFF.

This clonotype was observed a few times. The chain has TRBV11-2 and TRBJ1-5; D perhaps matches TRBD1 (6 bases). CDR1 and CDR2 (germline): SGHAT, FQNNGV. The V and J ends lost 4 bases and 3 bases respectively, with 16 bases between them. The CDR3 consists of 16 residues. As DNA, the CDR3 is TGTGCCAGCAGCTCCCACAGGGACGGCTACAATCAGCCCCAGCATTTT. Its protein product is CASSSHRDGYNQPQHF.

This clonotype was recorded at least ten times. CDR3 coding DNA: TGTGCCAGCAGCTTTTTCGGACTAGGACTCGCAGATACGCAGTATTTT. Protein: CASSFFGLGLADTQYF. The chain uses TRBV11-2 and TRBJ2-3, with TRBD2 identical over 7 bases. V lost 3 bases to trimming and J lost 4 bases; unmatched junction nucleotides: 10. This CDR3 has 16 residues. Germline V lookup: CDR1 SGHAT, CDR2 FQNNGV.

At least ten counts were recorded for this clonotype. The chain joins TRBV7-2 to TRBJ2-7, with D possibly being TRBD2 (6 bases). The germline V and J ends were trimmed by 5 bases and 4 bases, with 12 bases remaining between them. Germline V gives CDR1 SGHTA, CDR2 FQGNSA. This CDR3 has 13 residues. DNA of the CDR3: TGTGCCAGCAGCCGCGGGGAAAAATACGAGCAGTACTTC. This gives the protein CASSRGEKYEQYF.

This chain joins TRBV7-2 and TRBJ1-2; D gene uncertain. The CDR3 is 13 amino acids. With 6 bases removed from V and 8 bases from J, the gap between germline ends came to 16 bases. The germline V gene encodes CDR1 SGHTA and CDR2 FQGNSA. The CDR3 loop is CASSPTRAMGYTF. The CDR3 region has the DNA TGTGCCAGCAGTCCTACCCGGGCTATGGGCTACACCTTC.

This clonotype was detected many times. The chain combines TRBV7-9 with TRBJ1-5; D possibly corresponds to TRBD1 (5 bases). The CDR3 runs to 15 residues. V shed 5 bases and J shed 4 bases, with 15 bases lying between them. The germline CDR1 and CDR2 sequences are SEHNR and FQNEAQ (reference sequence). DNA for the CDR3: TGTGCCAGCAGCAACTCAGGGAGGCGGAATCAGCCCCAGCATTTT. Translated: CASSNSGRRNQPQHF.

This clonotype was seen ten or more times. The rearrangement joins TRBV7-2 to TRBJ1-2; D remains ambiguous. The CDR3 contains 15 residues. V lost 1 base and J lost 6, with 15 bases in between. Looked up from germline, CDR1 is SGHTA and CDR2 is FQGNSA. The CDR3 nucleotides are TGTGCCAGCAGCTTAGATTTGGGCAGGCGGAATGGCTACACCTTC. This sequence encodes CASSLDLGRRNGYTF.

This clonotype has ten or more counts. The chain carries TRBV11-2 and TRBJ2-1, with D perhaps TRBD2 (5 bases). Germline values: CDR1 SGHAT, CDR2 FQNNGV. The CDR3 extends over 13 amino acids. The V end lost 0 bases, the J end lost 7 bases, and 7 bases lay between the germline ends. The DNA of the CDR3 is TGTGCCAGCAGCTTAGATCCGGGGAATGAGCAGTTCTTC. Residues: CASSLDPGNEQFF.

This clonotype was counted at least ten times. The chain uses TRBV29-1 and TRBJ2-3; TRBD1 or TRBD2 may be the D gene (5 bases each). There are 14 residues in the CDR3. V lost 7 bases to trimming and J lost 5 bases, with 19 bases between them. The germline V gene has CDR1 SQVTM and CDR2 ANQGSEA. The CDR3 here is CSAQALTGRDTQYF. The CDR3 nucleotides read TGCAGCGCCCAAGCCTTAACGGGACGAGATACGCAGTATTTT.

This clonotype appeared many times. This chain uses TRBV9 with TRBJ2-3; perhaps D is TRBD1 or TRBD2 (6 bases each). V was trimmed by 4 bases and J by 8 bases, leaving 23 bases between them. This CDR3 has 16 residues. Germline V gives CDR1 SGDLS, CDR2 YYNGEE. The CDR3 is CASSTPGTPGGGTQYF. CDR3 DNA: TGTGCCAGCAGCACCCCCGGGACGCCCGGAGGGGGTACGCAGTATTTT.

This clonotype has a count of ten or more. The chain joins TRBV7-2 to TRBJ2-7; D gene ambiguous. This CDR3 region has 17 residues. Germline V gene lookup returns CDR1 SGHTA and CDR2 FQGNSA. The V and J ends lost 0 bases and 0 bases respectively, with 15 bases between them. CDR3 sequence (DNA): TGTGCCAGCAGCTTAGCCATGGGCGGTCGAAGCTCCTACGAGCAGTACTTC. Protein: CASSLAMGGRSSYEQYF.